This T cell receptor beta chain comes out of a study of identical twins. A single record per CDR3 protein comes from TCRdb applying MiXCR to the 5' RACE reads. This table has 450,000 to 500,000 distinct CDR3 sequences, roughly an eighth appearing once. A few counts support this clonotype. Germline V lookup: CDR1 SGHAT, CDR2 FQNNGV. The CDR3 is 15 residues long. Trimming took 4 bases from V and 2 from J; bases not matched to a gene: 7. This sample also appeared in a second study, on yellow fever vaccine responses in identical twins. From that study: Twins' vaccine T cell response reportedly seemed partly convergent, partly personalized.

V gene TRBV11-2 combines with J gene TRBJ2-7; 8 bases are a match to TRBD2. The sequenced sample consisted of CD4+ T cells sorted from blood. This clonotype was obtained from a woman under 30 in good health. The CDR3 here is CASSSVAGTTYEQYF. CDR3 in DNA: TGTGCCAGCAGCTCAGTAGCGGGAACCACCTACGAGCAGTACTTC.